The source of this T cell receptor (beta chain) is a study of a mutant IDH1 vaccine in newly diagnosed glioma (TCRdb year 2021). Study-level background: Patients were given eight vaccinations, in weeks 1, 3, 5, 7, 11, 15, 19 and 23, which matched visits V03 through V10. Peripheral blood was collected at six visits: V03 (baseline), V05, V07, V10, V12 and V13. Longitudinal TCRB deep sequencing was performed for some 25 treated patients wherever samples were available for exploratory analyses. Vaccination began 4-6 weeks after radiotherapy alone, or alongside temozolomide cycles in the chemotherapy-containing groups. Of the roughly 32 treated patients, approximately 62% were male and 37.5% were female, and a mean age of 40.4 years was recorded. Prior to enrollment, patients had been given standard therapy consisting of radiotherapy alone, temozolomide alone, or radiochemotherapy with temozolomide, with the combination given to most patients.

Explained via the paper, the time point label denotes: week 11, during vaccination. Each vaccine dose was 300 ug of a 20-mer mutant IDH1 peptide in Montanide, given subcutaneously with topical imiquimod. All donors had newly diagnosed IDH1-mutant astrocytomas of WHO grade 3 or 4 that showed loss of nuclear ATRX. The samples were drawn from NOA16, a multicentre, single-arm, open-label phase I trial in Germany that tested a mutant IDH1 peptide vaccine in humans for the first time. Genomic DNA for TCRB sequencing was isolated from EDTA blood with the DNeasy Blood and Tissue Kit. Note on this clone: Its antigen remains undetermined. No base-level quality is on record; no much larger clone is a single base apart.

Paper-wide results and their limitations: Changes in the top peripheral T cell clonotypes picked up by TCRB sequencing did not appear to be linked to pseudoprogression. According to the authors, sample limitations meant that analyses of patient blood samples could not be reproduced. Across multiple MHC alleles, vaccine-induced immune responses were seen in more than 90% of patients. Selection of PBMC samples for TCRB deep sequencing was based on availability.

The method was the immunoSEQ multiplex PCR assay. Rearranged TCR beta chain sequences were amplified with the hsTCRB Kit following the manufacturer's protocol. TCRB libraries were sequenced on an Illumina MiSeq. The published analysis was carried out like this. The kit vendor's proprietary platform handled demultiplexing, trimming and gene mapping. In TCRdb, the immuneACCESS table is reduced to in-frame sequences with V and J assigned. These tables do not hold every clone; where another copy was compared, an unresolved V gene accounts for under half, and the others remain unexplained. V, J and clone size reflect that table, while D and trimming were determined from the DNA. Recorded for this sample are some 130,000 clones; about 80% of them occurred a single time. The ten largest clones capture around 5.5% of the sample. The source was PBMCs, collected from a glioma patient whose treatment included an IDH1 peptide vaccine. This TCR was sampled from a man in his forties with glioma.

The CDR3 in this case is CASHSGGPSTDTQYF. The nucleotide sequence is TGTGCCAGCCATAGCGGGGGACCTAGCACAGATACGCAGTATTTT. This chain is built from TRBV2 and TRBJ2-3; 9 junctional bases match TRBD2. For CDR1 and CDR2, the germline V gene lists SNHLY and FYNNEI. The CDR3 contains 15 residues, cysteine and phenylalanine counted. Left in the record is the CDR3 DNA by itself, 45 bases read in frame from the first base. The germline V end is reduced by 8 bases and the J end by 0 bases; junction bases left unmatched: 6.